These T cell receptor beta chains were read from a single sample in a study of human T cells and chemical hapten exposure. One entry per CDR3 protein, called by TCRdb with MiXCR from the RACE reads. The repertoire holds some 81,000 distinct CDR3 sequences, with 8.5% to 9.5% as singletons. The material sequenced was whole blood. The receptors were gathered from a female donor in good health. Some clones in this sample may be carry-over from other donors' samples. Each CDR3 is given without its conserved first and last residue.

TRBV7-9,TRBJ1-6,ASSLSPGESSYNSPLH
TRBV7-2,TRBJ1-1,ASSLMIGTSGAF
TRBV7-9,TRBJ1-5,ASSSAKAGGNQPQH
TRBV11-1,TRBJ2-2,ASSFPGGGNTGELF
TRBV7-2,TRBJ1-3,ASSFAGGGGNTIY
TRBV5-1,TRBJ2-3,ASSPPSSLTQY
TRBV10-3,TRBJ2-3,AIRPGQGFPDTQY
TRBV10-3,TRBJ2-3,AITGGQSETDTQY
TRBV6-6,TRBJ2-5,ASSYSIRGLETQY
TRBV10-3,TRBJ2-1,AISEALAGGYNEQF
TRBV29-1,TRBJ2-7,SVGDSRHSYEQY
TRBV5-4,TRBJ1-2,ASSLANRGTDGYT
TRBV12-3/TRBV12-4,TRBJ1-1,ASSLGSEAF
TRBV20-1,TRBJ1-1,SAPDRIMNTEAF
TRBV12-3/TRBV12-4,TRBJ2-3,ASSYGLASDTQY
TRBV2,TRBJ2-2,ASSPTPGLSGELF
TRBV29-1,TRBJ2-6,SARLESAANVLT
TRBV6-5,TRBJ1-4,ASSKGSNEKLF
TRBV6-1,TRBJ2-5,ANSEQGGETQY
TRBV3-1,TRBJ2-2,ASSLYTGELF
TRBV12-3/TRBV12-4,TRBJ2-5,ASSYTGTGGKETQY
TRBV18,TRBJ1-2,ASSPPGQGIRVGYT
TRBV7-2,TRBJ2-7,ASSFDSSYEQY
TRBV7-3,TRBJ2-7,ASSLGTGAPPYEQY
TRBV4-1,TRBJ1-1,ASSRTQGATEAF
TRBV10-3,TRBJ2-3,AITDGQGNTADTQY
TRBV7-3,TRBJ2-5,ASSSGTGKETQY
TRBV2,TRBJ1-2,ASSEGPTVNFTNYGYT
TRBV5-5,TRBJ2-6,ASSLEVRASGANVLT
TRBV9,TRBJ1-1,ASSAITGGVTEAF
TRBV28,TRBJ2-2,ASSSAGGFYTGELF
TRBV15,TRBJ1-1,ATSRDVVIRGQENTEAF
TRBV21-1,TRBJ2-7,ASSKASGCLAYEQY
TRBV2,TRBJ1-5,ASSGDRGLQPQH
TRBV4-3,TRBJ2-7,ASSQDRGYEQY
TRBV20-1,TRBJ1-5,SARGQPSSVQPQH
TRBV7-9,TRBJ1-1,ASSSPAGGDTEAF
TRBV3-1,TRBJ1-1,ASSQDLRAEAF
TRBV10-3,TRBJ2-5,AISPSRGIQETQY
TRBV10-3,TRBJ2-6,AISESPAGANVLT
TRBV5-1,TRBJ1-1,ASSLGAGGTEAF
TRBV12-3/TRBV12-4,TRBJ1-5,ASSESDRGNQPQH
TRBV10-3,TRBJ1-6,AISGTGNLSPLH
TRBV7-8,TRBJ2-7,ASSPRTGIGEQY
TRBV12-3/TRBV12-4,TRBJ2-1,ASSPESNEQF